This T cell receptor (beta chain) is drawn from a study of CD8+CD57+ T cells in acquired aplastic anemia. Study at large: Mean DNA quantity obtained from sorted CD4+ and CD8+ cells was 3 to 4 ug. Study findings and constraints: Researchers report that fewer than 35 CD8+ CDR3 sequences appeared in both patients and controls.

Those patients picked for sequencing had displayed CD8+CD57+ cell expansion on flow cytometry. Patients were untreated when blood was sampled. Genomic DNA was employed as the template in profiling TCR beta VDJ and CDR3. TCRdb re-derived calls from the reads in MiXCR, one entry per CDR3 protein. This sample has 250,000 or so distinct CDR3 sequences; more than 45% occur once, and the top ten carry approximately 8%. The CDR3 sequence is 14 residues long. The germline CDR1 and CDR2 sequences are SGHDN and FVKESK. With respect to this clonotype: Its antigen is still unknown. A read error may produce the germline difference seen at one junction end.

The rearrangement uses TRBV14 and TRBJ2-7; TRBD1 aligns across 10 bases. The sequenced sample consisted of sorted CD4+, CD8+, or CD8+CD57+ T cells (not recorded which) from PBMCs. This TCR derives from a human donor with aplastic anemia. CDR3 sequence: CAWSRQGATYEQHF. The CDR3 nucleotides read TGTGCCTGGAGTAGACAGGGGGCAACCTACGAGCAGCACTTC. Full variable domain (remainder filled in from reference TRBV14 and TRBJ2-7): EAGVTQFPSHSVIEKGQTVTLRCDPISGHDNLYWYRRVMGKEIKFLLHFVKESKQDESGMPNNRFLAERTGGTYSTLKVQPAELEDSGVYFCAWSRQGATYEQHFGPGTRLTVT.